This T cell receptor beta chain comes out of a study of blood T cell repertoires in COVID-19. Study at large: PBMCs, B-cell-depleted T cells, or T cells were the source of the cDNA or gDNA that made up the material.

Patients in Seattle were enrolled during active infection, then followed longitudinally. The CDR3 loop spans 19 amino acids. In the study's own analysis: Cell counts per sample came from amplifying reference gene primers. Clones were read by immunoSEQ multiplex PCR, and TCRdb kept only the in-frame ones, dropping some. V and J calls and clone size are given by that table; D and trimming were obtained from the DNA. The table includes 350,000 to 400,000 clones, around 92% detected once. What was sequenced was peripheral blood. The chain carries TRBV21-1 and TRBJ2-1; the table gives TRBD2 as D, unverified against the DNA. TRBV21-1 is reported as a pseudogene. This receptor was obtained from a woman in her 30s with COVID-19, enrolled during active disease. In DNA, the CDR3 is TGTGCCAGCAGCAAAGGGGTACGGACTACCACACCCTCCTACAATGAGCAGTTCTTC. Translated, it gives CASSKGVRTTTPSYNEQFF.